Shown below are 27 T cell receptor beta chains from a single sample sequenced in a study of CD8+ T cells in alopecia areata. TCR sequencing used cDNA made by reverse transcription of extracted RNA. The data were produced by immunoSEQ multiplex PCR, yet TCRdb's version contains in-frame clones alone and is incomplete. This table has approximately 170,000 clones, about 60% appearing once. The sample's treatment: oral pan-JAK inhibitor, 5-10 mg twice daily. The sample consisted of CD4+ T cells sorted from blood, taken at week 4, from a patient treated with tofacitinib. The receptors shown here come from a human donor with alopecia areata.

The chain links TRBV6-6 to TRBJ1-5; D not resolved. Trimming shortened V by 7 bases and J by 4 bases, and 8 bases separated the two germline ends. The CDR3 runs 12 residues. Germline V lookup: CDR1 MNHNY, CDR2 SVGAGI (reference sequence). The CDR3 nucleotides are TGTGCCAGCACCAACCCGAATCAGCCCCAGCATTTT. It translates to CASTNPNQPQHF.

The chain has TRBV30 and TRBJ1-2, with D perhaps TRBD1 (6 bases). The length of the CDR3 is 12 residues. Germline V gene sequence: CDR1 GTSNPN, CDR2 SVGIG (reference sequence). Trimming took off 4 bases at V and 5 bases at J, with 11 bases between the two ends. In DNA, the CDR3 is TGTGCCTGGACCAGGGGAAGATATGGCTACACCTTC. Translated: CAWTRGRYGYTF.

The gene calls are TRBV9 and TRBJ1-2; D not certain. This CDR3 has 14 amino acids. CDR1 and CDR2 (germline): SGDLS, YYNGEE. Between the trimmed V and J ends, which lost 5 bases and 0 bases, there was a span of 11 bases. In DNA form, the CDR3 reads TGTGCCAGCAGTGACCGTGGGCCTAACTATGGCTACACCTTC. Protein product: CASSDRGPNYGYTF.

This clone came up a few times. The chain uses TRBV11-2 and TRBJ2-7, with D tentatively TRBD2 (5 bases). The CDR3 has 12 residues. V was cut by 1 base and J by 4 bases, with 5 bases left in between. CDR1 SGHAT and CDR2 FQNNGV come from the germline V gene. The CDR3 nucleotides are TGTGCCAGCAGCTTAGGGGAGTACGAGCAGTACTTC. As protein: CASSLGEYEQYF.

This rearrangement joins TRBV29-1 to TRBJ2-1, with 7 bases fitting TRBD2. The CDR3 is 14 residues long. J lost 5 bases, V lost 3 bases, and 7 bases had no gene match. Looked up from germline, CDR1 is SQVTM and CDR2 is ANQGSEA. DNA for the CDR3: TGCAGCGTTGAGAGAGGACTAGACAACAATGAGCAGTTCTTC. Its protein is CSVERGLDNNEQFF.

Only a few counts were recorded for this clone. V usage is TRBV7-9 and J usage is TRBJ2-5, with D tentatively TRBD1 or TRBD2 (6 bases each). This CDR3 spans 16 amino acids. Trimming stripped 7 bases from V and 2 bases from J, with 20 bases between. Germline V gene lookup returns CDR1 SEHNR and CDR2 FQNEAQ (reference sequence). The CDR3 sequence: CASTPVGGGQQETQYF. For the CDR3, the DNA is TGTGCCAGCACCCCCGTCGGAGGGGGACAACAAGAGACCCAGTACTTC.

V gene TRBV27 combines with J gene TRBJ2-5; TRBD2 might be the D (5 bases). This CDR3 comprises 15 residues. Looked up from germline, CDR1 is MNHEY and CDR2 is SMNVEV (reference sequence). V shed 2 bases and J shed 6 bases, with 16 bases lying between them. This CDR3 is CASSLSWAGSQTQYF. The CDR3 DNA follows: TGTGCCAGCAGTTTAAGCTGGGCTGGGAGCCAGACCCAGTACTTC.

J is TRBJ2-1 and V is TRBV5-1; no reliable D call. CDR1 is SGHRS and CDR2 is YFSETQ in the germline V gene. Deletions cut 0 bases from V and 9 bases from J, with 7 bases between. The CDR3 is 12 residues long. DNA for the CDR3: TGCGCCAGCAGCTTGGAAAAGAGTGAGCAGTTCTTC. The encoded protein is CASSLEKSEQFF.

The V gene is TRBV10-3, the J gene TRBJ2-7, with D perhaps TRBD1 or TRBD2 (5 bases each). V was cut by 3 bases and J by 1 base, with 7 bases left in between. CDR3 length equals 13 residues. The germline V gene has CDR1 ENHRY and CDR2 SYGVKD. The CDR3 bases are TGTGCCATCAGTGAAGAGGGGTCCTACGAGCAGTACTTC. It translates to CAISEEGSYEQYF.

There are a few counts of this clone. J is TRBJ2-5 and V is TRBV5-1, with D tentatively TRBD1 (6 bases). V gave up 0 bases and J gave up 4 bases, with 13 bases separating them. Germline loops: CDR1 SGHRS, CDR2 YFSETQ. The CDR3 consists of 15 residues. As DNA, the CDR3 is TGCGCCAGCAGCTTGGGGACCAGGGGACGAGAGACCCAGTACTTC. This codes for CASSLGTRGRETQYF.

This clone was observed a handful of times. The rearrangement uses TRBV5-1 and TRBJ1-2, with TRBD1 identical over 10 bases. J gave up 7 bases and V 4 bases, and 10 bases lay outside the gene matches. The CDR3 contains 15 residues. Germline loops: CDR1 SGHRS, CDR2 YFSETQ. In DNA, the CDR3 is TGCGCCAGCAGCGACGCTGGGACAGGGGTTCTTGGCTACACCTTC. Protein product: CASSDAGTGVLGYTF.

The chain is built from TRBV9 and TRBJ2-1; 8 bases line up with TRBD2. The CDR3 runs 15 residues. CDR1 SGDLS and CDR2 YYNGEE come from the germline V gene. Trimming at V came to 0 bases and at J to 7 bases, leaving 6 bases not matched to a gene. CDR3 region: CASSVEAGAWNEQFF. The CDR3 region has the DNA TGTGCCAGCAGCGTAGAAGCGGGAGCGTGGAATGAGCAGTTCTTC.

The rearrangement links TRBV29-1 to TRBJ1-5, with a weak D call TRBD1 (5 bases). The V end lost 6 bases, the J end lost 6 bases, and 15 bases lay between the germline ends. CDR3 length: 13 amino acids. Germline CDR1 is SQVTM and CDR2 is ANQGSEA. CDR3 region: CSVQTGGSQPQHF. Written as DNA, the CDR3 is TGCAGCGTCCAAACTGGGGGGTCTCAGCCCCAGCATTTT.

This chain links TRBV7-6 with TRBJ1-5; TRBD1 is a possible D gene (5 bases). Germline V gives CDR1 SGHVS, CDR2 FNYEAQ. The CDR3 sequence is 15 residues long. V shed 5 bases and J shed 4 bases, with 15 bases lying between them. CDR3 nucleotide sequence: TGTGCCAGCAGCCCCGGGGTGGGGGATAATCAGCCCCAGCATTTT. Translation: CASSPGVGDNQPQHF.

J is TRBJ2-3 and V is TRBV19; 7 bases are a match to TRBD2. CDR3 length: 13 residues. Germline V gives CDR1 LNHDA, CDR2 SQIVND (reference sequence). J gave up 1 base and V 7 bases, and 2 bases lay outside the gene matches. CDR3 sequence: CASNREGTDTQYF. The CDR3 DNA sequence: TGTGCCAGTAATCGGGAGGGCACAGATACGCAGTATTTT.

This clone was recorded a few times. J is TRBJ2-3 and V is TRBV25-1; 8 nucleotides agree with TRBD1. J lost 4 bases, V lost 2 bases, and 2 bases had no gene match. This CDR3 contains 14 residues. Germline CDR1 reads MGHDK; CDR2 reads SYGVNS. Here the CDR3 DNA reads TGTGCCAGCAGTGAAGACAGGGGAGCAGATACGCAGTATTTT. As protein: CASSEDRGADTQYF.

The rearrangement links TRBV30 to TRBJ1-1; no firm D call. Trimming shortened V by 1 base and J by 3 bases, and 9 bases separated the two germline ends. This CDR3 spans 13 amino acids. CDR1 and CDR2 from the germline V gene are GTSNPN and SVGIG (reference sequence). CDR3 nucleotides: TGTGCCTGGAGTGCCGAGGAGGACACTGAAGCTTTCTTT. It encodes CAWSAEEDTEAFF.

This clone showed up just once. The chain is built from TRBV7-8 and TRBJ2-7, with TRBD2 identical over 8 bases. This CDR3 region has 16 residues. J gave up 5 bases and V 5 bases, and 14 bases lay outside the gene matches. Per germline, CDR1 SGHVS and CDR2 FQNEAQ. The CDR3 DNA is TGTGCCAGCAGCCATTTCCCACGTAGCGGGATCAACGAGCAGTACTTC. It encodes CASSHFPRSGINEQYF.

The CDR3 is CASSLQGGGNQPQHF. The CDR3 region has the DNA TGCGCCAGCAGCCTCCAGGGTGGAGGCAATCAGCCCCAGCATTTT. The chain uses TRBV5-1 and TRBJ1-5; tentatively, D is TRBD1 (5 bases). The CDR3 runs to 15 residues. Trimming took 4 bases from V and 2 from J, leaving 13 bases between them. Per the germline V gene, CDR1 is SGHRS and CDR2 is YFSETQ.

This clone was observed a few times. The V call is TRBV29-1, the J call TRBJ1-1; D is ambiguous. V was shortened by 2 bases and J by 1 base, with 2 bases between the two germline ends. Per the germline V gene, CDR1 is SQVTM and CDR2 is ANQGSEA. The CDR3 loop spans 11 amino acids. The CDR3 sequence: CSVEKNTEAFF. The DNA for the CDR3 is TGCAGCGTTGAAAAGAACACTGAAGCTTTCTTT.

The rearrangement joins TRBV6-5 to TRBJ2-2; D is unresolved. This CDR3 is built from 13 residues. The V gene's germline CDR1 is MNHEY and CDR2 SVGAGI. Trimming cost V 4 bases and J 1 base, with 4 bases left between them. CDR3 in amino acids: CASSWENTGELFF. CDR3 DNA sequence: TGTGCCAGCAGTTGGGAGAACACCGGGGAGCTGTTTTTT.

Only a few counts were recorded for this clone. This sample includes further DNA sequences coding for the same CDR3. This chain uses TRBV29-1 with TRBJ2-3; D is ambiguous. V was pared by 3 bases and J by 0 bases, with 4 bases between. CDR1 and CDR2 from the germline V gene are SQVTM and ANQGSEA. The length of the CDR3 is 12 residues. Here the CDR3 reads CSVDGSTDTQYF. The CDR3 nucleotides are TGCAGCGTTGATGGGAGCACAGATACGCAGTATTTT.

The V and J genes are TRBV28 and TRBJ2-5, with TRBD1 as a possible D gene (6 bases). Trimming cost V 3 bases and J 5 bases, with 16 bases left between them. The length of the CDR3 is 15 residues. Germline CDR1 is MDHEN and CDR2 is SYDVKM. The CDR3: CASSLAAAGVETQYF. In DNA form, the CDR3 reads TGTGCCAGCAGTTTGGCGGCGGCAGGGGTTGAGACCCAGTACTTC.

The genes are TRBV29-1 and TRBJ2-3; TRBD2 matches 11 bases. The junction had 9 bases not matched to a gene; V was cut back by 6 bases and J by 4 bases. Germline CDR1 SQVTM, CDR2 ANQGSEA. This CDR3 region has 15 residues. Here the CDR3 reads CSVRRTSGSPDTQYF. CDR3 DNA sequence: TGCAGCGTCCGCAGAACTAGCGGGAGCCCAGATACGCAGTATTTT.

This chain links TRBV10-3 with TRBJ2-7; 14 bases fit TRBD2. J gave up 5 bases and V 7 bases, and 4 bases lay outside the gene matches. CDR1 is ENHRY and CDR2 is SYGVKD in the germline V gene. CDR3 length: 14 residues. This CDR3 reads CAITGTSGSHEQYF. CDR3 nucleotide sequence: TGTGCCATCACCGGGACTAGCGGGAGTCACGAGCAGTACTTC.

The chain has TRBV27 and TRBJ1-6, with 7 bases matching TRBD1. Trimming removed 5 bases from V and 6 bases from J; junction bases left unmatched: 10. The CDR3 spans 16 residues. Germline V CDR1 and CDR2: MNHEY, SMNVEV (reference sequence). The CDR3 DNA sequence: TGTGCCAGCAGTCAAATCAGGACAGGTTCTAATTCACCCCTCCACTTT. Translation gives CASSQIRTGSNSPLHF.

In nucleotides, the CDR3 is TGTGCCATCGCCGGGACCCTGGGAAGCACAGATACGCAGTATTTT. This codes for CAIAGTLGSTDTQYF. This chain links TRBV10-3 with TRBJ2-3; either TRBD1 or TRBD2 may supply D (5 bases each). Germline V gene sequence: CDR1 ENHRY, CDR2 SYGVKD. The V and J ends lost 8 bases and 0 bases respectively, with 15 bases between them. The CDR3 runs 15 residues.